This TCR beta chain was sequenced during a study of blood T cell repertoires in COVID-19. Participants had their cohort set by participant-reported clinical history. Clones were read by immunoSEQ multiplex PCR, and TCRdb kept only the in-frame ones, dropping some. The sample includes fewer than 200,000 clones, around four fifths of them seen just once. This CDR3 region has 14 residues. Germline values: CDR1 SGDLS, CDR2 YYNGEE. V was clipped by 7 bases and J by 5 bases; unmatched bases: 3. The specimen was PBMCs or T cells enriched from blood (not recorded which). V usage is TRBV9 and J usage is TRBJ2-1; 13 bases are shared with TRBD2. This TCR derives from a woman aged 50 to 60 in a cohort exposed to, infected with or recovered from COVID-19 (not recorded which). This chain's CDR3 is CASSTSGGNNEQFF. In DNA, the CDR3 is TGTGCCAGCTCGACTAGCGGGGGGAACAATGAGCAGTTCTTC.